Listed below are T cell receptor beta chains from one sample, sequenced in a study of blood T cell repertoires in COVID-19. Generated by immunoSEQ multiplex PCR, the TCRdb table keeps only in-frame clones and is missing some. Of roughly 100,000 clones detected, 75% to 90% appear once; the ten largest clones hold 26%. The sequencing sample was made of peripheral blood. These receptors all stem from a man between 60 and 75 years old with acute or convalescent COVID-19. CDR3s include the opening cysteine and the closing phenylalanine or tryptophan. Each record gives: clone size, D gene, V gene, J gene, CDR3 protein, CDR3 DNA. The D gene is left open where the match is weak. For some rows the clone size is stated as once, few or many, or as a class when expanded; others skip it.

.	.	TRBV28	TRBJ1-2	CASSLSSRSGGYTF	TGTGCCAGCAGTTTATCCAGCAGGTCTGGGGGCTACACCTTC
.	.	TRBV10-3	TRBJ1-1	CAISESRGLNTEAFF	TGTGCCATCAGTGAGTCGAGGGGACTCAACACTGAAGCTTTCTTT
.	TRBD1	TRBV28	TRBJ1-2	CASSLFGRGQNYGYTF	TGTGCCAGCAGTTTATTCGGCAGGGGGCAGAACTATGGCTACACCTTC
.	.	TRBV6-6	TRBJ2-1	CASSPPVRGTYNEQFF	TGTGCCAGCAGTCCTCCCGTAAGAGGCACCTACAATGAGCAGTTCTTC
.	.	TRBV21-1	TRBJ1-5	CASSTKTAHSNQPQHF	TGTGCCAGCAGCACCAAGACAGCCCATAGCAATCAGCCCCAGCATTTT
.	.	TRBV11-3	TRBJ1-6	CASSLGSGSLENSPLHF	TGTGCCAGCAGCTTAGGTTCCGGGTCCCTTGAGAATTCACCCCTCCACTTT
.	.	TRBV18	TRBJ1-5	CASSSQEGNQPQHF	TGTGCCAGCTCATCACAGGAGGGTAATCAGCCCCAGCATTTT
.	.	TRBV27	TRBJ2-3	CASRDSRKSTDTQYF	TGTGCCAGCAGGGACAGCCGTAAAAGCACAGATACGCAGTATTTT
.	TRBD1	TRBV6-5	TRBJ2-7	CASRPGRDSTYEQYF	TGTGCCAGCAGACCCGGCCGGGACAGCACCTACGAGCAGTACTTC
once	TRBD1	TRBV5-1	TRBJ2-7	CASSRQGGGGRPYEQYF	TGCGCCAGCAGCCGACAGGGGGGCGGCGGGCGACCTTACGAGCAGTACTTC
.	TRBD1	TRBV4-1	TRBJ1-5	CASSPSQGADQPQHF	TGCGCCAGCAGTCCTTCTCAGGGGGCTGATCAGCCCCAGCATTTT
once	.	TRBV27	TRBJ1-1	CASSHHGGDTEAFF	TGTGCCAGCAGCCACCACGGGGGGGACACTGAAGCTTTCTTT
.	TRBD2	TRBV7-8	TRBJ2-7	CASSPARTSVYEQYF	TGTGCCAGCAGCCCCGCTCGGACTAGCGTTTACGAGCAGTACTTC
.	TRBD2	TRBV4-1	TRBJ2-5	CASSPRAVGGVAGQETQYF	TGCGCCAGCAGCCCCAGGGCGGTCGGGGGGGTGGCGGGACAAGAGACCCAGTACTTC
.	.	TRBV18	TRBJ1-6	CASSPPVGRGNSPLHF	TGTGCCAGCTCACCACCGGTCGGGCGGGGTAATTCACCCCTCCACTTT
.	.	TRBV7-8	TRBJ2-7	CASSHRARGYEQYF	TGTGCCAGCAGCCACAGGGCCAGGGGCTACGAGCAGTACTTC
.	TRBD1	TRBV19	TRBJ1-1	CASSDRGRATAFF	TGTGCCAGTAGTGACAGGGGTCGGGCCACGGCTTTCTTT
.	TRBD1	TRBV13	TRBJ2-3	CASSLGRAGGADTQYF	TGTGCCAGCAGCTTAGGCCGGGCAGGGGGAGCAGATACGCAGTATTTT
.	TRBD2	TRBV6-5	TRBJ2-1	CASGNTGGKQFF	TGTGCCAGCGGGAACACGGGAGGGAAGCAGTTCTTC
few	TRBD1	TRBV5-6	TRBJ2-7	CASSIPGQGEYEQYF	TGTGCCAGCAGCATTCCGGGACAGGGGGAGTACGAGCAGTACTTC
.	TRBD1	TRBV10-3	TRBJ2-6	CAIGTGRYSGANVLTF	TGTGCCATCGGGACAGGGCGCTACTCTGGGGCCAACGTCCTGACTTTC
once	.	TRBV19	TRBJ1-1	CASSMRQANTEAFF	TGTGCCAGTAGTATGAGACAGGCGAACACTGAAGCTTTCTTT
.	TRBD1	TRBV6-5	TRBJ1-2	CASTQYRGTYGYTF	TGTGCCAGCACCCAATACAGGGGAACCTATGGCTACACCTTC
.	TRBD2	TRBV27	TRBJ2-1	CASSHQIIAGVAYNEQFF	TGTGCCAGCAGCCATCAAATAATAGCGGGAGTCGCCTACAATGAGCAGTTCTTC
.	.	TRBV19	TRBJ1-1	CASSMWSVANTEAFF	TGTGCCAGTAGTATGTGGTCAGTGGCGAACACTGAAGCTTTCTTT
few	TRBD1	TRBV5-4	TRBJ1-1	CASSFTGTDEAFF	TGTGCCAGCAGCTTTACCGGGACAGATGAAGCTTTCTTT
.	.	TRBV11-2	TRBJ2-3	CASSLVQGADTQYF	TGTGCCAGCAGCTTAGTTCAGGGTGCAGATACGCAGTATTTT
.	TRBD1	TRBV27	TRBJ1-6	CASSYTDRGHSPLHF	TGTGCCAGCAGTTATACAGACAGGGGGCATTCACCCCTCCACTTT
few	TRBD1	TRBV28	TRBJ2-3	CASRVQGTRTDTQYF	TGTGCCAGCAGGGTACAGGGGACACGCACAGATACGCAGTATTTT
.	TRBD1	TRBV6-2/TRBV6-3	TRBJ1-1	CASSYSKGQLNTEAFF	TGTGCCAGCAGTTACTCGAAGGGACAGCTGAACACTGAAGCTTTCTTT
.	TRBD1	TRBV20-1	TRBJ1-1	CSASGGQGEGTEAFF	TGCAGTGCTAGTGGCGGACAGGGCGAGGGCACTGAAGCTTTCTTT
.	TRBD2	TRBV6-1	TRBJ2-1	CASSEVSGREIDEQFF	TGTGCCAGCAGTGAAGTTAGCGGGAGGGAAATCGATGAGCAGTTCTTC
.	TRBD2	TRBV27	TRBJ2-1	CASSPEVGGEQFF	TGTGCCAGCAGTCCGGAGGTGGGGGGGGAGCAGTTCTTC
.	.	TRBV18	TRBJ1-1	CASSPGQNTEAFF	TGTGCCAGCTCACCCGGACAGAACACTGAAGCTTTCTTT
.	.	TRBV27	TRBJ2-6	CASGAQSSGANVLTF	TGTGCCAGCGGAGCACAAAGCTCTGGGGCCAACGTCCTGACTTTC
few	.	TRBV25-1	TRBJ2-1	CASSERGSSYNEQFF	TGTGCCAGCAGTGAACGAGGATCTTCCTACAATGAGCAGTTCTTC
.	TRBD2	TRBV5-1	TRBJ2-1	CASSVVVAGDNEQFF	TGCGCCAGCAGCGTGGTGGTAGCGGGAGACAATGAGCAGTTCTTC
.	.	TRBV7-9	TRBJ2-1	CASSLGGSVYNEQFF	TGTGCCAGCAGCTTAGGTGGGAGCGTCTACAATGAGCAGTTCTTC
.	.	TRBV15	TRBJ2-2	CATSRGLGGTGELFF	TGTGCCACCAGCAGAGGTTTAGGAGGAACCGGGGAGCTGTTTTTT
.	.	TRBV5-5	TRBJ1-5	CASSLDLNSHQPQHF	TGTGCCAGCAGCTTGGATCTGAACAGCCATCAGCCCCAGCATTTT
.	TRBD2	TRBV9	TRBJ2-7	CASSRTTSGIGYEQYF	TGTGCCAGCAGCCGAACGACTAGCGGGATCGGCTACGAGCAGTACTTC
.	TRBD1	TRBV6-2/TRBV6-3	TRBJ1-1	CASSYSTGGADTEAFF	TGTGCCAGCAGTTACTCGACAGGGGGCGCGGACACTGAAGCTTTCTTT
few	TRBD2	TRBV28	TRBJ2-5	CASRSGTSGYF	TGTGCCAGCAGATCCGGGACTAGCGGGTACTTC
few	TRBD2	TRBV7-2	TRBJ2-1	CASSLMPGASGQTYNEQFF	TGTGCCAGCAGCTTAATGCCCGGGGCTAGCGGACAAACCTACAATGAGCAGTTCTTC
once	TRBD2	TRBV29-1	TRBJ2-5	CSAARTSGRSETQYF	TGCAGCGCAGCCCGGACTAGCGGGAGGTCGGAGACCCAGTACTTC
.	TRBD1	TRBV27	TRBJ1-1	CASSSGNRGAFF	TGTGCCAGCAGTTCGGGAAACAGGGGAGCTTTCTTT
once	TRBD1	TRBV2	TRBJ2-4	CASRRPGTGSDIQYF	TGTGCCAGCAGGAGACCCGGGACAGGGTCTGACATTCAGTACTTC
.	TRBD1	TRBV28	TRBJ2-5	CASSLVGTEETQYF	TGTGCCAGCAGTTTAGTGGGGACAGAAGAGACCCAGTACTTC
.	TRBD1	TRBV13	TRBJ1-1	CASSTSTGGLGFTEAFF	TGTGCCAGCAGCACATCGACAGGGGGCTTAGGGTTCACTGAAGCTTTCTTT
.	TRBD1	TRBV7-7	TRBJ2-5	CASSPIGAGGTETQYF	TGTGCTAGCAGCCCAATCGGGGCAGGGGGCACAGAGACCCAGTACTTC
.	.	TRBV6-5	TRBJ2-5	CASSYPGTLETQYF	TGTGCCAGCAGTTACCCCGGGACTTTGGAGACCCAGTACTTC
.	TRBD1	TRBV7-2	TRBJ2-5	CASSLKGQYETQYF	TGTGCCAGCAGCTTAAAGGGACAGTACGAGACCCAGTACTTC
.	.	TRBV3-1/TRBV3-2	TRBJ2-2	CASSQDAGGTGELFF	TGTGCCAGCAGCCAAGATGCCGGGGGCACCGGGGAGCTGTTTTTT
.	.	TRBV5-1	TRBJ2-3	CASSDRDTDTQYF	TGCGCCAGCAGCGACAGAGATACAGATACGCAGTATTTT
.	TRBD1	TRBV4-3	TRBJ1-2	CASSRDVGPGGYYGYTF	TGCGCCAGCAGCCGAGACGTCGGGCCAGGGGGTTACTATGGCTACACCTTC